The 17 T cell receptor beta chains below all came from one sample that was sequenced in a study of cytomegalovirus exposure and HLA in healthy donors. The PCR employed 60 Vbeta primers together with 13 Jbeta primers. The assay was immunoSEQ multiplex PCR, and TCRdb's table has in-frame clones only and misses some. The profile shows approximately 97,000 clones, over 80% of them singletons. Sequences were obtained from PBMCs. Receptors were obtained from a man between 40 and 49 years old in good health and CMV-seronegative.

The chain links TRBV10-2 to TRBJ2-4, with unresolved D. Germline V gene data show CDR1 as WSHSY and CDR2 as SAAADI. The CDR3 totals 13 residues. V gave up 4 bases and J gave up 6 bases, with 10 bases separating them. The CDR3 coding sequence is TGCGCCAGCAGTGGAGGCCCCCCAAACATTCAGTACTTC. Translation gives CASSGGPPNIQYF.

The chain employs TRBV7-3 and TRBJ1-1; possible D gene TRBD1, 5 bases. V was shortened by 4 bases and J by 1 base, with 7 bases between the two germline ends. CDR3 length equals 13 residues. Germline V gene data show CDR1 as SGHTA and CDR2 as FQGTGA. The CDR3 region is CASSYDRNTEAFF. The CDR3 coding sequence is TGTGCCAGCAGCTACGACAGGAACACTGAAGCTTTCTTT. The full variable domain, completed using reference TRBV7-3 and TRBJ1-1, is GAGVSQTPSNKVTEKGKYVELRCDPISGHTALYWYRQSLGQGPEFLIYFQGTGAADDSGLPNDRFFAVRPEGSVSTLKIQRTERGDSAVYLCASSYDRNTEAFFGQGTRLTVV.

The J gene is TRBJ2-2, the V gene TRBV11-3; maybe TRBD1 (5 bases). CDR3 length: 13 residues. Germline CDR1 is SGHNT and CDR2 is YENEEA. Trimming stripped 4 bases from V and 6 bases from J, with 9 bases between. CDR3 in DNA: TGTGCCAGCAGCTCCAGGGTTGCCGGGGAGCTGTTTTTT. This translates into CASSSRVAGELFF.

This clone was seen a handful of times. The J gene is TRBJ1-1, the V gene TRBV14; D unresolved. CDR1 is SGHDN, CDR2 FVKESK, per germline. Trimming removed 3 bases at V and 3 bases at J, with 8 bases between. The CDR3 length is 13 residues. This chain's CDR3 is CASSHRSHTEAFF. Here the CDR3 DNA reads TGTGCCAGCAGCCACCGGAGTCACACTGAAGCTTTCTTT.

The chain links TRBV30 to TRBJ1-5; D not resolved. The CDR3 has 14 amino acids. Trimming stripped 4 bases from V and 2 bases from J, with 12 bases between. CDR1 and CDR2 from the germline V gene are GTSNPN and SVGIG (reference sequence). CDR3 nucleotides: TGTGCCTGGAATTCCAGGCTTGGCAATCAGCCCCAGCATTTT. Residues: CAWNSRLGNQPQHF. The full variable domain, its missing parts supplied by reference TRBV30 and TRBJ1-5, is SQTIHQWPATLVQPVGSPLSLECTVEGTSNPNLYWYRQAAGRGLQLLFYSVGIGQISSEVPQNLSASRPQDRQFILSSKKLLLSDSGFYLCAWNSRLGNQPQHFGDGTRLSIL.

The chain is built from TRBV7-6 and TRBJ2-7, with 7 bases fitting TRBD1. The CDR3 sequence is 12 residues long. Germline V gene data show CDR1 as SGHVS and CDR2 as FNYEAQ. Trimming cost V 5 bases and J 3 bases; bases outside gene matches: 1. The CDR3 protein is CASSPGGYEQYF. The CDR3 nucleotides read TGTGCCAGCAGCCCAGGGGGCTACGAGCAGTACTTC.

This chain uses TRBV13 with TRBJ2-5, with TRBD2 matching 7 bases. V gave up 5 bases and J gave up 9 bases; unmatched junction bases: 12. CDR1 is PRHDT, CDR2 FYEKMQ, per germline (reference sequence). This CDR3 spans 14 amino acids. The CDR3 DNA sequence: TGTGCCAGCAGCCATAAGACTAGCACGGTGTCCCAGTACTTC. Translated: CASSHKTSTVSQYF.

The chain couples TRBV10-3 to TRBJ2-5; possibly TRBD1 for D (8 bases). The ends were cut back, 6 bases at V and 2 bases at J, with 19 bases in the middle. In germline, CDR1 is ENHRY, CDR2 SYGVKD. CDR3 length equals 16 residues. The CDR3 loop is CAISAGQGGGQETQYF. The CDR3, as DNA: TGTGCCATCAGCGCCGGACAGGGAGGGGGTCAAGAGACCCAGTACTTC.

The chain links TRBV5-6 to TRBJ2-3; no clear D gene. V was trimmed by 3 bases and J by 6 bases, leaving 11 bases between them. Germline V CDR1 and CDR2: SGHDT, YYEEEE. The CDR3 is 13 residues long. CDR3 amino acids: CASSSLLEDTQYF. CDR3 DNA: TGTGCCAGCAGCTCCTTACTGGAGGATACGCAGTATTTT. Complete variable domain (other parts from reference TRBV5-6 and TRBJ2-3): DAGVTQSPTHLIKTRGQQVTLRCSPKSGHDTVSWYQQALGQGPQFIFQYYEEEERQRGNFPDRFSGHQFPNYSSELNVNALLLGDSALYLCASSSLLEDTQYFGPGTRLTVL.

The chain recombines TRBV29-1 with TRBJ2-7, with 7 bases matching TRBD2. The ends lost 4 bases at V and 6 bases at J; junction bases unmatched: 6. The CDR3 spans 12 residues. CDR1 and CDR2 (germline): SQVTM, ANQGSEA. CDR3 DNA: TGCAGCGTTGGATGGTTAGCGGGCGAGCAGTACTTC. The encoded protein is CSVGWLAGEQYF.

The gene calls are TRBV2 and TRBJ1-6; TRBD1 might be the D (5 bases). Trimming left V 4 bases short and J 7 bases short, with 11 bases between. The V gene's germline CDR1 is SNHLY and CDR2 FYNNEI. The CDR3 spans 14 residues. The CDR3 DNA sequence: TGTGCCAGCAGTGCAGGACAATCAAATTCACCCCTCCACTTT. This gives the protein CASSAGQSNSPLHF.

The genes are TRBV6-5 and TRBJ1-1; D not resolved. The germline V gene encodes CDR1 MNHEY and CDR2 SVGAGI. CDR3 size: 13 residues. Trimming removed 4 bases from V and 1 base from J, with 7 bases in between. The CDR3 protein is CASSSPSNTEAFF. In DNA, the CDR3 is TGTGCCAGCAGTTCCCCATCGAACACTGAAGCTTTCTTT.

This chain joins TRBV18 and TRBJ1-1; 9 bases map to TRBD1. After removal of 3 bases from V and 1 base from J, the junction contained 3 bases not matched to a gene. Germline CDR1 and CDR2: KGHSH and LQKENI. The CDR3 is made up of 15 amino acids. CDR3 nucleotides: TGTGCCAGCTCACCGAGGGACAGGGAGAACACTGAAGCTTTCTTT. Its protein is CASSPRDRENTEAFF.

This clone was observed a single time. The chain carries TRBV18 and TRBJ1-6; a weak D match, TRBD1 (5 bases). The germline V gene encodes CDR1 KGHSH and CDR2 LQKENI. Between the trimmed V and J ends, which lost 1 base and 8 bases, there was a span of 12 bases. The CDR3 totals 15 residues. The CDR3 loop is CASSPQQMTDSPLHF. CDR3 DNA sequence: TGTGCCAGCTCACCACAACAAATGACAGATTCACCCCTCCACTTT.

The chain has TRBV2 and TRBJ2-3; possible D gene TRBD1, 7 bases. Trimming left V 1 base short and J 2 bases short, with 13 bases between. Per the germline V gene, CDR1 is SNHLY and CDR2 is FYNNEI. This CDR3 comprises 16 residues. CDR3 DNA: TGTGCCAGCAGTGAAGGGGCGGGACAGAACACAGATACGCAGTATTTT. Its protein product is CASSEGAGQNTDTQYF.

This chain links TRBV6-6 with TRBJ1-1; D possibly corresponds to TRBD1 (6 bases). Trimming removed 4 bases at V and 4 bases at J, with 19 bases between. Germline V lookup: CDR1 MNHNY, CDR2 SVGAGI (reference sequence). The CDR3 totals 16 residues. Here the CDR3 reads CASSLSRGGRFTEAFF. The CDR3, as DNA: TGTGCCAGCAGTTTGAGTCGGGGGGGGCGATTCACTGAAGCTTTCTTT.

The J gene is TRBJ2-2, the V gene TRBV6-4, with 8 positions matching TRBD2. Per the germline V gene, CDR1 is MRHNA and CDR2 is SNTAGT. The CDR3 loop spans 13 amino acids. The ends lost 7 bases at V and 4 bases at J; junction bases unmatched: 2. This CDR3 reads CASKGLVTGELFF. The CDR3 DNA reads TGTGCCAGCAAGGGACTAGTCACCGGGGAGCTGTTTTTT.